This T cell receptor beta chain emerged from a study of T cell responses to AZD1222 COVID-19 vaccine. Profiled with immunoSEQ multiplex PCR; TCRdb holds only in-frame clones, not every one. This repertoire shows 150,000 to 200,000 clones, 94% found once; its top ten account for approximately 0.6%. The CDR3 is 14 amino acids. Germline V CDR1 and CDR2: MNHEY, SVGAGI. V was shortened by 8 bases and J by 7 bases, with 21 bases between the two germline ends. V usage is TRBV6-5 and J usage is TRBJ2-7; D possibly matches TRBD1 or TRBD2 (5 bases each). The specimen comprised peripheral blood, sampled on day 0 of AZD1222 vaccination. The clonotype originates from an adult in good health. Here the CDR3 reads CASAVNPGPWEQYF. The CDR3 DNA sequence: TGTGCCAGCGCTGTAAATCCGGGGCCCTGGGAGCAGTACTTC.